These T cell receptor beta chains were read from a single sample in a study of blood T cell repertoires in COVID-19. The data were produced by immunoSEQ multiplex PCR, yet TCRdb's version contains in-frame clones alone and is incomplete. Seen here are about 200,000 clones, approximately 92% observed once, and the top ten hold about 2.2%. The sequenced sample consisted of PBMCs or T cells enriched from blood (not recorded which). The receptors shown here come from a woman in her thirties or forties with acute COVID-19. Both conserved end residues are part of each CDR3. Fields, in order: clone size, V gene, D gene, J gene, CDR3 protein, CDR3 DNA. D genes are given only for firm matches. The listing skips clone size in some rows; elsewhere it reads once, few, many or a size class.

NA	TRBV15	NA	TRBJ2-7	CATSSEPVYEQYF	TGTGCCACCAGCAGTGAGCCCGTCTACGAGCAGTACTTC
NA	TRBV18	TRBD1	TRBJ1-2	CASSPLDRAVYGYTF	TGTGCCAGCTCACCTCTCGACAGGGCGGTCTATGGCTACACCTTC
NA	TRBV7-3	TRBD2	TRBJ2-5	CASSSSGIAGETQYF	TGTGCCAGCAGCTCCTCCGGGATAGCGGGGGAGACCCAGTACTTC
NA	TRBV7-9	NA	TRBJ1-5	CASSSTGSSNQPQHF	TGTGCCAGCAGCTCCACCGGGTCTAGCAATCAGCCCCAGCATTTT
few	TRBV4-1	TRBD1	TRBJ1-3	CASSRQGVALSGNTIYF	TGCGCCAGCAGCCGACAGGGGGTCGCCTTATCTGGAAACACCATATATTTT
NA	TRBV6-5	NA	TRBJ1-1	CASSLSPNTEAFF	TGTGCCAGCTCTCTTTCCCCGAACACTGAAGCTTTCTTT
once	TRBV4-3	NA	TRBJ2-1	CASSPQRHYNEQFF	TGCGCCAGCAGCCCCCAGAGGCACTACAATGAGCAGTTCTTC
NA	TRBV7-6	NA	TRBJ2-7	CASSLGRPTDEQYF	TGTGCCAGCAGCTTAGGTAGGCCGACTGACGAGCAGTACTTC
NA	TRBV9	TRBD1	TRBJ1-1	CASSVGGQVNTEAFF	TGTGCCAGCAGCGTAGGGGGACAGGTCAACACTGAAGCTTTCTTT
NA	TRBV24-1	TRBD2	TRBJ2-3	CATSRAGGNTDTQYF	TGTGCCACCTCTCGTGCGGGGGGAAACACAGATACGCAGTATTTT
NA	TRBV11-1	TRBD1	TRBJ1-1	CASSDRGRSEAFF	TGTGCCAGCAGCGACAGGGGGCGTAGTGAAGCTTTCTTT
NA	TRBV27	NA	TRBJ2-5	CASSTRGYQETQYF	TGTGCCAGCAGTACGAGGGGGTACCAAGAGACCCAGTACTTC
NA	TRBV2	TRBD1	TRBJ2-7	CASSERGTGLKSKQYF	TGTGCCAGCAGTGAAAGGGGGACAGGGTTAAAATCGAAGCAGTACTTC
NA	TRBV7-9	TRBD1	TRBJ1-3	CASSFETGYTTYSGNTIYF	TGTGCCAGCAGCTTTGAGACAGGGTACACTACCTACTCTGGAAACACCATATATTTT
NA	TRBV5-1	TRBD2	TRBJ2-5	CASRPGGKETQYF	TGCGCCAGCAGACCGGGGGGAAAGGAGACCCAGTACTTC
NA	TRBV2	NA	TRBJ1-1	CASSAPDRTVNTEAFF	TGTGCCAGCTCCGCCCCCGATAGGACAGTAAACACTGAAGCTTTCTTT
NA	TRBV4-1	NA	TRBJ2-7	CASSQDLTRDSYEQYF	TGCGCCAGCAGCCAAGATCTGACCCGGGACTCCTACGAGCAGTACTTC
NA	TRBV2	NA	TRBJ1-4	CASTATNEKLFF	TGTGCCAGCACCGCAACTAATGAAAAACTGTTTTTT
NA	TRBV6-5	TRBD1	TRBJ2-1	CASSYRDRVYNEQFF	TGTGCCAGCAGTTACAGGGACAGGGTCTACAATGAGCAGTTCTTC
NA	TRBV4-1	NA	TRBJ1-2	CASSQSPPGGGGYTF	TGCGCCAGCAGCCAATCCCCTCCGGGAGGAGGAGGCTACACCTTC
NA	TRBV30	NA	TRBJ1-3	CAWSTARSGNTIYF	TGTGCCTGGAGTACAGCCCGCTCTGGAAACACCATATATTTT
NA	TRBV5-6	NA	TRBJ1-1	CASSLRATEAFF	TGTGCCAGCAGCCTCAGGGCCACTGAAGCTTTCTTT
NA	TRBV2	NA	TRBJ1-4	CASITQGRGEKLFF	TGTGCCAGCATTACACAGGGCCGTGGGGAAAAACTGTTTTTT
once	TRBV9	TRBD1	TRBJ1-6	CASSVEGQGRSPLHF	TGTGCCAGCAGCGTAGAGGGACAGGGGCGATCACCCCTCCACTTT
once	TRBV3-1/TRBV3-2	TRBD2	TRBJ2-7	CASSRAGTSIDEQYF	TGTGCCAGCAGCCGCGCCGGGACTAGCATCGACGAGCAGTACTTC
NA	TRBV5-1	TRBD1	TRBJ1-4	CASSSGQAAFNEKLFF	TGCGCCAGCAGCTCCGGACAGGCAGCATTTAATGAAAAACTGTTTTTT
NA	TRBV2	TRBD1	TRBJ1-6	CASTLTGVNSPLHF	TGTGCCAGCACTCTGACAGGGGTGAATTCACCCCTCCACTTT
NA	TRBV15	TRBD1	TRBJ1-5	CATSRGGQGANKPQHF	TGTGCCACCAGCAGAGGAGGACAGGGGGCAAATAAGCCCCAGCATTTT
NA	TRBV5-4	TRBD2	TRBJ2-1	CASSLAPRLAGGNEQFF	TGTGCCAGCAGCTTGGCTCCCCGACTAGCGGGAGGCAATGAGCAGTTCTTC